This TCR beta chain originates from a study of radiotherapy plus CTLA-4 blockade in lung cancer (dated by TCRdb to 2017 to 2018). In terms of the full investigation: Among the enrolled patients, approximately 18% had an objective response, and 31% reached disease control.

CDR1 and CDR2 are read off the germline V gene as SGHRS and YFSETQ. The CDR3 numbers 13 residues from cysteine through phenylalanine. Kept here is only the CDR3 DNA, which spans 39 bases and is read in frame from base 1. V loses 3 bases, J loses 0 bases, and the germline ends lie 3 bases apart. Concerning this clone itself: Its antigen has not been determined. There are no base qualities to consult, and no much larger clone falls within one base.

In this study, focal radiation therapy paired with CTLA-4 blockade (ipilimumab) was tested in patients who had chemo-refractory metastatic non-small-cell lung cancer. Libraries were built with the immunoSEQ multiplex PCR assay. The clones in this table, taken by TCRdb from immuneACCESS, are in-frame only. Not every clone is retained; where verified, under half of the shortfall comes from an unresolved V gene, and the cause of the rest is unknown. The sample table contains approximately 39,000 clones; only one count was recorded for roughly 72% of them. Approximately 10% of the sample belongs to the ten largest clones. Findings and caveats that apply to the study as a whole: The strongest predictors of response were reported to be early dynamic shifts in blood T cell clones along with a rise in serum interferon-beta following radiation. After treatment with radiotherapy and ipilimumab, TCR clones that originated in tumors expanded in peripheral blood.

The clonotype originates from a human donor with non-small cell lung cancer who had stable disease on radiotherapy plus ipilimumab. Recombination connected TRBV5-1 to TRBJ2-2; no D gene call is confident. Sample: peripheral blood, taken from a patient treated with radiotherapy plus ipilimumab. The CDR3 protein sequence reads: CASSSANTGELFF. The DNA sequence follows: TGCGCCAGCAGCTCCGCGAACACCGGGGAGCTGTTTTTT.